One sample yielded the 24 T cell receptor beta chains listed below, sequenced in a study of beta chain bispecific antibodies for T cell cancers. TCRdb ran MiXCR on the 5' RACE reads and lists one entry per CDR3 protein. The sample includes about 20,000 distinct CDR3 sequences, 2.6% of them seen just once. Expansion lasted around 3 days, with either anti-CD3 antibody OKT3 or CD3/CD28 beads. For these receptors, no antigen is known. The study, taken as a whole, reports: Normal T cells contributed less of the targeted TRBV signal than the leukemia cells did.

Sequencing was carried out using healthy donor T cells cultured with leukemia cells. These receptors all come from a human donor in good health. Some clones in this sample may be carry-over from other donors' samples.

This clonotype was seen many times. The V call is TRBV7-8, the J call TRBJ1-1; unclear D gene. Between the trimmed V and J ends, which lost 1 base and 5 bases, there was a span of 8 bases. Per germline, CDR1 SGHVS and CDR2 FQNEAQ. The CDR3 sequence is 13 residues long. The CDR3 DNA reads TGTGCCAGCAGCTTAGGGGGAGGTACTGAAGCTTTCTTT. Translation: CASSLGGGTEAFF.

This clonotype has at least ten counts. The chain links TRBV29-1 to TRBJ1-1; weak D call: TRBD1 (6 bases). The V gene's germline CDR1 is SQVTM and CDR2 ANQGSEA. V was clipped by 1 base and J by 4 bases, with 10 bases between them. CDR3 length: 13 amino acids. CDR3: CSVEGQGSTEAFF. CDR3 coding DNA: TGCAGCGTTGAAGGGCAGGGGAGCACTGAAGCTTTCTTT.

This clonotype was detected many times. The rearrangement links TRBV7-9 to TRBJ2-1; 9 bases are shared with TRBD2. Germline CDR1 reads SEHNR; CDR2 reads FQNEAQ (reference sequence). CDR3 length: 19 residues. V lost 1 base to trimming and J lost 2 bases; unmatched junction nucleotides: 12. The CDR3 sequence is CASSLVGAGGRSPYNEQFF. The DNA of the CDR3 is TGTGCCAGCAGCTTAGTGGGAGCGGGGGGCCGATCCCCCTACAATGAGCAGTTCTTC.

V usage is TRBV5-4 and J usage is TRBJ2-2; D may be TRBD2 (5 bases). Germline V CDR1 and CDR2: SGHNT, YYREEE (reference sequence). V was shortened by 0 bases and J by 4 bases, with 7 bases between the two germline ends. This CDR3 is 14 amino acids long. CDR3 sequence reads: CASSLVGSTGELFF. CDR3 bases: TGTGCCAGCAGCTTGGTAGGGAGCACCGGGGAGCTGTTTTTT.

This clonotype was observed many times. The chain joins TRBV6-6 to TRBJ1-1, with D maybe TRBD1 (5 bases). CDR1 is MNHNY and CDR2 is SVGAGI in the germline V gene (reference sequence). The CDR3 totals 16 residues. V was trimmed by 3 bases and J by 0 bases, leaving 14 bases between them. CDR3 loop: CASSYRDPVMNTEAFF. The CDR3 DNA follows: TGTGCCAGCAGTTATAGGGACCCGGTAATGAACACTGAAGCTTTCTTT.

This clonotype has ten or more counts. This rearrangement joins TRBV6-5 to TRBJ2-3; the match to TRBD1 covers 7 bases. The CDR3 contains 14 residues. CDR1 MNHEY and CDR2 SVGAGI come from the germline V gene. Trimming at V came to 6 bases and at J to 2 bases, leaving 5 bases not matched to a gene. CDR3 sequence reads: CASSGDSVTDTQYF. The CDR3 DNA is TGTGCCAGCAGCGGGGACAGCGTCACAGATACGCAGTATTTT.

Many counts were recorded for this clonotype. CDR3 in DNA: TGCAGTGCTAGAGTCCGGGGCTTGGGGGACAATGAGCAGTTCTTC. Protein sequence: CSARVRGLGDNEQFF. This chain connects TRBV20-1 to TRBJ2-1; the D gene could be TRBD1 or TRBD2 (5 bases each). Germline values: CDR1 DFQATT, CDR2 SNEGSKA (reference sequence). V lost 1 base to trimming and J lost 5 bases, with 15 bases between them. The CDR3 consists of 15 residues.

At least ten counts were recorded for this clonotype. This chain joins TRBV5-1 and TRBJ1-3; D uncertain. This CDR3 spans 16 amino acids. The germline V gene encodes CDR1 SGHRS and CDR2 YFSETQ. Trimming cost V 6 bases and J 0 bases, with 16 bases left between them. CDR3 region: CASKREETNSGNTIYF. The CDR3 DNA follows: TGCGCCAGCAAAAGAGAGGAGACAAACTCTGGAAACACCATATATTTT.

This clonotype came up many times. The CDR3 nucleotides are TGTGCCAGTAGTTTGGCAGGTGAACAGCCCCAGCATTTT. As protein: CASSLAGEQPQHF. The chain has TRBV19 and TRBJ1-5; D call uncertain. V was pared by 5 bases and J by 7 bases, with 12 bases between. The CDR3 spans 13 residues. Germline CDR1 is LNHDA and CDR2 is SQIVND (reference sequence).

This clonotype was counted ten times or more. V and J are TRBV18 and TRBJ2-3, with TRBD1 as a possible D gene (6 bases). Germline V CDR1 and CDR2: KGHSH, LQKENI. V lost 4 bases and J 3 bases, leaving 11 bases between the germline ends. The length of the CDR3 is 14 residues. The CDR3: CASSLVGQTDTQYF. DNA for the CDR3: TGTGCCAGCTCACTTGTAGGACAGACAGATACGCAGTATTTT.

The rearrangement joins TRBV5-1 to TRBJ1-2; the D is unclear. Trimming took off 2 bases at V and 0 bases at J, with 11 bases between the two ends. The CDR3 has 15 amino acids. Germline V CDR1 and CDR2: SGHRS, YFSETQ. The CDR3 region has the DNA TGCGCCAGCAGCTTTGGGGTACTAGCTAACTATGGCTACACCTTC. Translation gives CASSFGVLANYGYTF.

This clonotype was counted ten times or more. The rearrangement uses TRBV7-2 and TRBJ1-2; 9 bases agree with TRBD1. CDR1 is SGHTA, CDR2 FQGNSA, per germline. The junction had 8 bases not matched to a gene; V was cut back by 5 bases and J by 4 bases. The CDR3 runs 15 residues. The CDR3 DNA sequence: TGTGCCAGCAGCCAAGGACAGGGGTGGTTCTATGGCTACACCTTC. It is translated as CASSQGQGWFYGYTF.

This clonotype was seen repeatedly, ten times or more. The CDR3 region is CASSLWAVAAINEKLFF. CDR3 nucleotides: TGTGCCAGCAGCTTGTGGGCAGTAGCAGCAATTAATGAAAAACTGTTTTTT. The rearrangement joins TRBV5-6 to TRBJ1-4; D ambiguous. V shed 1 base and J shed 4 bases, with 17 bases lying between them. The CDR3 runs 17 residues. Germline loops: CDR1 SGHDT, CDR2 YYEEEE.

This clonotype was seen ten or more times. V is TRBV27 and J is TRBJ2-2; either TRBD1 or TRBD2 may supply D (5 bases each). The CDR3 extends over 13 amino acids. Germline values: CDR1 MNHEY, CDR2 SMNVEV (reference sequence). Trimming took 2 bases from V and 5 from J, leaving 6 bases between them. This chain's CDR3 is CASSLEGTGELFF. Written as DNA, the CDR3 is TGTGCCAGCAGTTTAGAGGGGACCGGGGAGCTGTTTTTT.

Worth noting for this clonotype: This could be a read error, since a much larger clone is one nucleotide away. This CDR3 fails to terminate in the conserved phenylalanine or tryptophan, so it likely reflects a read error. The gene calls are TRBV9 and TRBJ2-5; D gene unclear. Trimming shortened V by 2 bases and J by 7 bases, and 18 bases separated the two germline ends. Germline V CDR1 and CDR2: SGDLS, YYNGEE. The CDR3 runs 15 residues. Here the CDR3 reads CASSVSLLSRGTQYL. In DNA, the CDR3 is TGTGCCAGCAGCGTCTCCCTACTTAGCCGTGGGACCCAGTACCTC.

This clonotype was observed at least ten times. This chain connects TRBV27 to TRBJ2-6; 10 positions agree with TRBD1. The CDR3 totals 21 residues. With 5 bases clipped from V and 2 bases from J, the junction kept 18 bases outside the gene matches. Germline CDR1 reads MNHEY; CDR2 reads SMNVEV (reference sequence). The CDR3, as DNA: TGTGCCAGCAGTCTACTCTCCCCCGGGGGACAGGGGAGTGCTGGGGCCAACGTCCTGACTTTC. This codes for CASSLLSPGGQGSAGANVLTF.

Many counts were recorded for this clonotype. The chain joins TRBV18 to TRBJ2-7, with TRBD1 identical over 7 bases. Germline lookup yields CDR1 KGHSH and CDR2 LQKENI. The J segment lost 3 bases and the V segment lost 1 base, leaving 3 bases of the junction unmatched. The CDR3 is 14 amino acids. The CDR3 reads CASSPQGDSYEQYF. The CDR3 DNA sequence: TGTGCCAGCTCACCACAGGGGGACAGCTACGAGCAGTACTTC.

Regarding this clonotype: This may come from a read error, since a much larger clone is one base off. The V and J genes are TRBV10-3 and TRBJ1-2, with 9 bases identical to TRBD1. The V segment lost 7 bases and the J segment 4 bases; nucleotides outside the gene matches: 7. CDR1 ENHRY and CDR2 SYGVKD come from the germline V gene. The CDR3 contains 14 residues. The CDR3 here is CAITPATGGYGYTF. Written as DNA, the CDR3 is TGTGCCATCACCCCTGCGACAGGGGGCTATGGCTACACCTTC.

The chain joins TRBV18 to TRBJ1-1; D uncertain. V lost 5 bases and J lost 7, with 8 bases in between. The CDR3 is 11 amino acids. Per the germline V gene, CDR1 is KGHSH and CDR2 is LQKENI. CDR3 in DNA: TGTGCCAGCTCATCGGGCGTTGAAGCTTTCTTT. Protein sequence: CASSSGVEAFF.

This clonotype was observed a few times. The J gene is TRBJ2-5, the V gene TRBV20-1; 8 bases match TRBD2. The V and J ends lost 5 bases and 1 base, in that order; junction bases with no gene match: 9. This CDR3 is built from 15 residues. In germline, CDR1 is DFQATT, CDR2 SNEGSKA (reference sequence). CDR3 loop: CSAADSGGFQETQYF. The DNA for the CDR3 is TGCAGTGCTGCCGACAGCGGGGGATTCCAAGAGACCCAGTACTTC.

The table lists this clonotype with many counts. This chain joins TRBV7-2 and TRBJ2-7; 11 bases fit TRBD2. V was clipped by 3 bases and J by 4 bases; unmatched bases: 2. The CDR3 loop spans 14 amino acids. The germline V gene encodes CDR1 SGHTA and CDR2 FQGNSA. The DNA for the CDR3 is TGTGCCAGCAGCTTTAGCGGGGGGGCGTACGAGCAGTACTTC. Protein sequence: CASSFSGGAYEQYF.

This clonotype was seen a handful of times. This chain uses TRBV5-5 with TRBJ2-5, with 10 bases matching TRBD2. This CDR3 spans 16 amino acids. After removal of 5 bases from V and 1 base from J, the junction contained 8 bases not matched to a gene. Germline V gene sequence: CDR1 SGHKS, CDR2 YYEKEE (reference sequence). The CDR3 spells CASRASGGDLQETQYF. CDR3 nucleotides: TGTGCCAGCAGAGCTAGCGGGGGCGACCTCCAAGAGACCCAGTACTTC.

The J gene is TRBJ1-1, the V gene TRBV5-6; D call uncertain. Trimming took off 4 bases at V and 5 bases at J, with 12 bases between the two ends. The CDR3 spans 13 residues. Germline V gene data show CDR1 as SGHDT and CDR2 as YYEEEE. The chain's CDR3 is CASSHGGRTEAFF. CDR3 in DNA: TGTGCCAGCAGCCATGGAGGGAGGACTGAAGCTTTCTTT.

This clonotype was seen repeatedly, ten times or more. The rearrangement joins TRBV10-3 to TRBJ1-4; no definite D call. CDR1 is ENHRY, CDR2 SYGVKD, per germline. CDR3 length: 16 residues. The ends were cut back, 3 bases at V and 0 bases at J, with 11 bases in the middle. CDR3 sequence reads: CAISDPDVATNEKLFF. CDR3 DNA: TGTGCCATCAGTGACCCGGACGTCGCAACTAATGAAAAACTGTTTTTT.